Presented here are 5 T cell receptor beta chains from one specimen sequenced in a study of human versus mouse CDR3 diversity and MHC coevolution. Profiled with immunoSEQ multiplex PCR; TCRdb holds only in-frame clones, not every one. The data show 45,000 to 75,000 clones, 94% seen once. The material sequenced was naive CD4+ T cells from blood. The subset is: CD45RO-negative CD62L-positive naive CD4 T cells. Source of these receptors: a person aged 55 to 69 in good health.

The gene calls are TRBV10-3 and TRBJ2-5; 7 bases are a match to TRBD1. After removal of 4 bases from V and 3 bases from J, the junction contained 5 bases not matched to a gene. This CDR3 contains 14 residues. Germline assignment: CDR1 ENHRY and CDR2 SYGVKD. The CDR3 is CAISVRGGEETQYF. In DNA, the CDR3 is TGTGCCATCAGTGTTAGAGGGGGCGAAGAGACCCAGTACTTC.

This clone was detected only once. The chain is built from TRBV18 and TRBJ2-1, with TRBD1 identical over 9 bases. The CDR3 loop spans 16 amino acids. V shed 4 bases, J shed 5 bases, and the junction held 9 bases outside the gene matches. Germline CDR1 is KGHSH and CDR2 is LQKENI. CDR3 in DNA: TGTGCCAGCTCACTCACCGGGACAGGGAGGGACAATGAGCAGTTCTTC. It translates to CASSLTGTGRDNEQFF.

The V and J genes are TRBV9 and TRBJ2-3; 10 bases line up with TRBD2. The length of the CDR3 is 15 residues. J gave up 6 bases and V 0 bases, and 4 bases lay outside the gene matches. Germline CDR1 reads SGDLS; CDR2 reads YYNGEE. DNA for the CDR3: TGTGCCAGCAGCGTAGCTAGCGGGAGAGGCGATACGCAGTATTTT. The encoded protein is CASSVASGRGDTQYF.

The chain uses TRBV5-4 and TRBJ2-1, with 7 nucleotides matching TRBD2. The CDR3 covers 16 residues. Looked up from germline, CDR1 is SGHNT and CDR2 is YYREEE (reference sequence). With 0 bases clipped from V and 2 bases from J, the junction kept 5 bases outside the gene matches. The DNA of the CDR3 is TGTGCCAGCAGCTTGGACGGCGGGAGCGCCTACAATGAGCAGTTCTTC. Residues: CASSLDGGSAYNEQFF.

The chain recombines TRBV5-1 with TRBJ2-3, with 9 positions matching TRBD2. The germline CDR1 and CDR2 sequences are SGHRS and YFSETQ. Losses at the gene ends were 0 bases for V and 6 bases for J; bases not matched to a gene: 8. CDR3 length: 16 amino acids. The CDR3 loop is CASSLEVAGAGDTQYF. As DNA, the CDR3 is TGCGCCAGCAGCTTGGAGGTAGCGGGAGCGGGTGATACGCAGTATTTT.